Listed here are 5 T cell receptor beta chains from one sample, sequenced in a study of T-cell memory formation after mild COVID-19. From the 5' RACE reads, TCRdb called clonotypes with MiXCR, one entry per CDR3 protein. The sample yields hundreds of thousands of distinct CDR3 sequences, roughly 22% seen once. The source material was PBMCs or a T cell subset sorted from them (not recorded which). The source of these receptors is an adult woman who had mild COVID-19 (a few samples of this study predate the infection). Cell type and time point are not known.

This chain joins TRBV5-1 and TRBJ2-1; D is undetermined. CDR1 and CDR2 (germline): SGHRS, YFSETQ. CDR3 length equals 15 residues. V was shortened by 0 bases and J by 0 bases, with 7 bases between the two germline ends. CDR3 amino acids: CASSLEASSYNEQFF. In DNA, the CDR3 is TGCGCCAGCAGCTTGGAGGCAAGCTCCTACAATGAGCAGTTCTTC.

This chain uses TRBV12-3 or TRBV12-4 with TRBJ2-1, with unresolved D. Trimming took 6 bases from V and 6 from J, leaving 18 bases between them. The CDR3 consists of 15 residues. The CDR3 nucleotides read TGTGCCAGCAGGCCAGGACGGACGGCTGGCAATGAGCAGTTCTTC. This translates into CASRPGRTAGNEQFF.

V is TRBV2 and J is TRBJ1-5, with D possibly TRBD1 on 5 matching bases. This CDR3 contains 18 residues. Germline-derived CDR1 and CDR2 are SNHLY and FYNNEI. Deletions cut 6 bases from V and 2 bases from J, with 23 bases between. In DNA form, the CDR3 reads TGTGCCAGCAGCCCAAGGACACCCTCAGGAGATGGCAATCAGCCCCAGCATTTT. This sequence encodes CASSPRTPSGDGNQPQHF.

V is TRBV24-1 and J is TRBJ2-1; 7 bases match TRBD2. The CDR3 totals 14 residues. Germline V CDR1 and CDR2: KGHDR, SFDVKD. V lost 3 bases and J lost 7; bases outside the gene matches: 5. As DNA, the CDR3 is TGTGCCACCAGTGATCACCGGGACTATAATGAGCAGTTCTTC. Its protein product is CATSDHRDYNEQFF.

This clonotype was recorded many times. This rearrangement joins TRBV7-9 to TRBJ2-4; maybe TRBD2 (6 bases). The CDR3 sequence is 17 residues long. V was trimmed by 2 bases and J by 0 bases, leaving 14 bases between them. Germline lookup yields CDR1 SEHNR and CDR2 FQNEAQ (reference sequence). CDR3 sequence reads: CASSLSGLLLAKNIQYF. CDR3 DNA: TGTGCCAGCAGCTTATCGGGACTTCTTTTAGCCAAAAACATTCAGTACTTC.